Here is one T cell receptor (beta chain) with its context. This record comes from a study of blood T cell repertoires in COVID-19. Study at large: Some COVID-19 samples were acute and others convalescent; all came from the United States, Italy and Spain. PBMCs, B-cell-depleted T cells, or T cells provided the cDNA or gDNA that made up the material.

In the authors' workflow: It was from reference gene primer amplification that nucleated cell counts were estimated. The data were produced by immunoSEQ multiplex PCR, yet TCRdb's version contains in-frame clones alone and is incomplete. Clone size and V and J calls were adopted from that table, with D and trimming inferred from the DNA. This sample has some 200,000 clones, with approximately 90% found just once. The CDR3 covers 15 residues. CDR1 is LGHDT and CDR2 is YNNKEL in the germline V gene (reference sequence). V dropped 4 bases and J dropped 5; count of bases not matched to a gene: 2. The specimen was peripheral blood. This sequence joins TRBV3-1 (or the pseudogene TRBV3-2) and TRBJ2-3; TRBD2 agrees at 14 bases. The TCR comes from a man between 60 and 70 years old with active or convalescent COVID-19. The CDR3 DNA reads as TGTGCCAGCAGCCGACTAGCGGGGGGGCTAGATACGCAGTATTTT. Translation: CASSRLAGGLDTQYF.